This T cell receptor beta chain was observed in a study of response to subunit inactivated influenza vaccine. Whole-study findings and limits: T cells newly recruited by each seasonal influenza vaccination are few, the authors suggested.

TCRdb processed the RT-PCR reads anew with MiXCR; each CDR3 protein has one entry. This sample yields fewer than 750,000 distinct CDR3 sequences, of which about 15% are seen a single time; around 10% belongs to the top ten. Trimming left V 3 bases short and J 5 bases short, with 8 bases between. The CDR3 has 13 amino acids. The V gene's germline CDR1 is MNHEY and CDR2 SVGAGI. This clonotype was counted a few times. Its antigen is as yet unknown. This TCR derives from a middle-aged man who received an inactivated influenza vaccine. The chain combines TRBV6-5 with TRBJ2-1; D perhaps matches TRBD2 (5 bases). The sequencing here drew on PBMCs from blood, taken about 13 days after vaccination. CDR3 residues: CASSYSGNNEQFF. DNA for the CDR3: TGTGCCAGCAGTTATTCCGGGAACAATGAGCAGTTCTTC.